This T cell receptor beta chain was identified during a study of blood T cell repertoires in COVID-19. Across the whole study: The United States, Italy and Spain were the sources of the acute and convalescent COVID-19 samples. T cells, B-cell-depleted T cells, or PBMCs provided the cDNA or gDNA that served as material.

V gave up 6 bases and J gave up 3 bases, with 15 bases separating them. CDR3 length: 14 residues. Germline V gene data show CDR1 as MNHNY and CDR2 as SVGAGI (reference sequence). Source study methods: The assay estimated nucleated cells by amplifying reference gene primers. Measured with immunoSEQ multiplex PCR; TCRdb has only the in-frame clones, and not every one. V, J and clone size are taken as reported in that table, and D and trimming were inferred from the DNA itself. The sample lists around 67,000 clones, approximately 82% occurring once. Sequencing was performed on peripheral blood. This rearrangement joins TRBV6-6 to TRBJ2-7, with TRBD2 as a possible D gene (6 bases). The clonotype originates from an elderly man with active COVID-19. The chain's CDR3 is CASRNGEVIYEQYF. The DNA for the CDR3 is TGTGCCAGCAGAAACGGGGAGGTAATCTACGAGCAGTACTTC.